This record covers a single T cell receptor beta chain. These data originate in a study of control samples from healthy donors and cancer patients. Clones were read by immunoSEQ multiplex PCR, and TCRdb kept only the in-frame ones, dropping some. The repertoire includes just over 150,000 clones, about 90% of them detected once, and around 12% sits in the top ten. Trimming removed 0 bases from V and 8 bases from J, with 10 bases in between. From germline, CDR1 is LGHNA and CDR2 YNFKEQ. This CDR3 comprises 13 residues. This rearrangement joins TRBV4-2 to TRBJ1-2; D remains unclear. This TCR derives from a man aged 25 to 40 in good health. Source material: blood. The CDR3 DNA is TGTGCCAGCAGCCAAGAGGGGATGGCGGGCTACACCTTC. Protein product: CASSQEGMAGYTF.